This T cell receptor beta chain was captured by sequencing in a study of PD-1 blockade in classical Hodgkin lymphoma. A note on this clone: Antigen: not known.

Germline V CDR1 and CDR2: SGHTA, FQGTGA. Trimming shortened V by 2 bases and J by 5 bases, and 8 bases separated the two germline ends. CDR3 length: 13 amino acids. General study points: The baseline diversity of complete responders showed similarity to that of newly diagnosed patients. When nivolumab was started under 1 year after ASCT, patients were excluded. Newly diagnosed patients reportedly trailed healthy donors in baseline TCR diversity. With respect to the repertoire differences, their causes, possibly disease activity or prior therapy, remain undefined.

Time point: cycle 4 day 1 (C4D1), after 5 to 7 weeks of nivolumab. Every single patient, without exception, relapsed after autologous stem cell transplantation, and brentuximab vedotin exposure varied. Through magnetic negative selection, CD8+ T cells were separated from PBMCs that had been thawed. Assay: immunoSEQ multiplex PCR; the TCRdb copy retains only in-frame clones and omits some. Found here are about 2,500 clones, almost 70% of them singletons; the top ten hold 69%. The clonotype comes from a human donor with classical Hodgkin lymphoma. This chain links TRBV7-3 with TRBJ2-3; TRBD2 might be the D (6 bases). The sequenced sample was CD8+ T cells from blood, obtained before the fourth cycle of nivolumab. CDR3 loop: CASSLGGLDTQYF. CDR3 sequence (DNA): TGTGCCAGCAGCTTAGGAGGGTTAGATACGCAGTATTTT.